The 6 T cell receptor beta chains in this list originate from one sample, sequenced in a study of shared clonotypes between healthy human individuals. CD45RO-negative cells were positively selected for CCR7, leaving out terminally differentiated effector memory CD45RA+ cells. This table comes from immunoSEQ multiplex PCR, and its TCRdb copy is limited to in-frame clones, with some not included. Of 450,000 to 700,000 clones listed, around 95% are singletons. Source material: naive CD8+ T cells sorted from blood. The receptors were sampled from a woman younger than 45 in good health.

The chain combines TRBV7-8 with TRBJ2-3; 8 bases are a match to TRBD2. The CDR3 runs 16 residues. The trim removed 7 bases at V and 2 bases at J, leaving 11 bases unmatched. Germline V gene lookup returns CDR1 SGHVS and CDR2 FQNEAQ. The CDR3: CASILHEREITDTQYF. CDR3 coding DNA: TGTGCCAGCATCCTCCACGAGCGGGAGATCACAGATACGCAGTATTTT.

The CDR3 nucleotides read TGCGCCAGCAGCCTGGGACTAGCGGGAGCCGGGGAGCTGTTTTTT. Translation gives CASSLGLAGAGELFF. V gene TRBV4-1 combines with J gene TRBJ2-2, with 14 nucleotides matching TRBD2. The junction had 1 base not matched to a gene; V was cut back by 4 bases and J by 6 bases. The germline CDR1 and CDR2 sequences are MGHRA and YSYEKL. The CDR3 length is 15 residues.

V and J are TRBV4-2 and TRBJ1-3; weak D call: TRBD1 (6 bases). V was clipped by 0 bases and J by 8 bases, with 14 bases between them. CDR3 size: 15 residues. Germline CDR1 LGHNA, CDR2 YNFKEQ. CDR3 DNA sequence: TGTGCCAGCAGCCAAGATGGCGGGGGCTTGGACACCATATATTTT. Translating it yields CASSQDGGGLDTIYF.

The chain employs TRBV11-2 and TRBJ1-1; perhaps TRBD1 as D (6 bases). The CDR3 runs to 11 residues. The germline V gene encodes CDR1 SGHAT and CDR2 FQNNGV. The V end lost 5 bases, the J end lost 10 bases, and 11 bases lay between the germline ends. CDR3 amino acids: CASSLGRGAFF. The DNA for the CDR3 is TGTGCCAGCAGCCTCGGCAGGGGAGCTTTCTTT.

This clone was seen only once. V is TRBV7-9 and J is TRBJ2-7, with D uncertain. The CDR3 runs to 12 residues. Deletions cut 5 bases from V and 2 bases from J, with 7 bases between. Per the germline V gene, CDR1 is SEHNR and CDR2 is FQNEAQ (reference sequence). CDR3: CASSESTYEQYF. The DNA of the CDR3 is TGTGCCAGCAGCGAAAGCACCTACGAGCAGTACTTC.

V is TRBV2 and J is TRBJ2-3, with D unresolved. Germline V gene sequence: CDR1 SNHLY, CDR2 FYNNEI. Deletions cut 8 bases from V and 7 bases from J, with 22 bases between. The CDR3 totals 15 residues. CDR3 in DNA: TGTGCCAGCCTCCGCCCGGCCAAGGTGCCACATACGCAGTATTTT. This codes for CASLRPAKVPHTQYF.